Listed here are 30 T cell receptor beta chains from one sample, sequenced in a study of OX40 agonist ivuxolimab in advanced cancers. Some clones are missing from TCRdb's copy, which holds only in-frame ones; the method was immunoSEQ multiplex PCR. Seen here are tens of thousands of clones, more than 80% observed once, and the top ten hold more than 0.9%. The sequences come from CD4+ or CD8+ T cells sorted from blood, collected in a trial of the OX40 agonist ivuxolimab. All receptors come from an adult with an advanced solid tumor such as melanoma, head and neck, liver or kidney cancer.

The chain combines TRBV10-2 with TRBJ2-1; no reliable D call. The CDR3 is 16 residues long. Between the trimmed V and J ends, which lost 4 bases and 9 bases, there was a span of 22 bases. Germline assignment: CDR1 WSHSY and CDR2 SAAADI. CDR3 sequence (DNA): TGCGCCAGCAGTGTAGTCTGGCCAGTAAGGCAAGTTGAGCAGTTCTTC. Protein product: CASSVVWPVRQVEQFF.

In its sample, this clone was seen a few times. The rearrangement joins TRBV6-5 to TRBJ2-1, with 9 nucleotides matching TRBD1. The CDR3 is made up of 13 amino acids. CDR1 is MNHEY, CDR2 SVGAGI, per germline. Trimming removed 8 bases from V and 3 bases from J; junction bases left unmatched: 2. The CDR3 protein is CASRTGVYNEQFF. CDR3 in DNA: TGTGCCAGCCGGACAGGGGTCTACAATGAGCAGTTCTTC.

CDR3 nucleotides: TGTGCCTGGATCGTTTTTCGGGAGTCCCGGAATGAGCAGTTCTTC. Translated, it gives CAWIVFRESRNEQFF. The chain links TRBV30 to TRBJ2-1; tentative D call: TRBD2 (6 bases). CDR3 length: 15 residues. The germline V gene has CDR1 GTSNPN and CDR2 SVGIG (reference sequence). V lost 4 bases to trimming and J lost 7 bases, with 20 bases between them.

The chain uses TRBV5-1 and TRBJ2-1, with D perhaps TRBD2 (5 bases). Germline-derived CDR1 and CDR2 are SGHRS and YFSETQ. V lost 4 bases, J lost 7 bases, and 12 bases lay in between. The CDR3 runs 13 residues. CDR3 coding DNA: TGCGCCAGCAGCGTGGGTACGGGGAATGAGCAGTTCTTC. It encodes CASSVGTGNEQFF.

The chain's CDR3 is CASSESGVQPQHF. CDR3 coding DNA: TGTGCCAGCAGTGAATCAGGGGTTCAGCCCCAGCATTTT. The rearrangement joins TRBV6-1 to TRBJ1-5; D may be TRBD1 (6 bases). Per the germline V gene, CDR1 is MNHNS and CDR2 is SASEGT. CDR3 length: 13 amino acids. Trimming pared 2 bases from V and 6 bases from J, leaving 8 bases between.

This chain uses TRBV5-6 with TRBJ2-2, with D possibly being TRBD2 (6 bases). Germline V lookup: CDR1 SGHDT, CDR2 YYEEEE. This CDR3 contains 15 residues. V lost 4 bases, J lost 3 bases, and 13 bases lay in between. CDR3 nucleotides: TGTGCCAGCAGCCTTGAGGGACTCCACACCGGGGAGCTGTTTTTT. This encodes CASSLEGLHTGELFF.

CDR3 sequence (DNA): TGCGCCAGCAGTGAGGCGTGGGGCCTTAGCTCCTACGAGCAGTACTTC. The encoded protein is CASSEAWGLSSYEQYF. This chain joins TRBV10-2 and TRBJ2-7, with D possibly TRBD1 on 5 matching bases. The V gene's germline CDR1 is WSHSY and CDR2 SAAADI. There are 16 residues in the CDR3. V was clipped by 2 bases and J by 0 bases, with 14 bases between them.

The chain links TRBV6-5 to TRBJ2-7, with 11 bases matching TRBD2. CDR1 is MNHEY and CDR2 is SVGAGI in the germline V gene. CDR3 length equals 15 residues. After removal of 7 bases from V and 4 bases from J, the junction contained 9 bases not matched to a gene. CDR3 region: CASKVPGTSGYEQYF. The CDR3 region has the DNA TGTGCCAGCAAGGTTCCCGGGACTAGCGGATACGAGCAGTACTTC.

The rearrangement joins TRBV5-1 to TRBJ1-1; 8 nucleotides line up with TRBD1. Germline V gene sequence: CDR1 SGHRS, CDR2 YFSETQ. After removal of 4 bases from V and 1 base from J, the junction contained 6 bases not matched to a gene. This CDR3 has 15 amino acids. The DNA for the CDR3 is TGCGCCAGCAGCATGGGACAGGTACCGAACACTGAAGCTTTCTTT. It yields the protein CASSMGQVPNTEAFF.

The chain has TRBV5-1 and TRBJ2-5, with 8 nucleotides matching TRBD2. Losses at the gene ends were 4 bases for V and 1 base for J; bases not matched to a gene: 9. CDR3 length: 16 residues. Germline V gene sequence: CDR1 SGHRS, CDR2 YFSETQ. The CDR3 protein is CASSGGPSGPQETQYF. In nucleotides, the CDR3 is TGCGCCAGCAGCGGGGGCCCTAGCGGGCCCCAAGAGACCCAGTACTTC. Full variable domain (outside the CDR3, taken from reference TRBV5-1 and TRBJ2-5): KAGVTQTPRYLIKTRGQQVTLSCSPISGHRSVSWYQQTPGQGLQFLFEYFSETQRNKGNFPGRFSGRQFSNSRSEMNVSTLELGDSALYLCASSGGPSGPQETQYFGPGTRLLVL.

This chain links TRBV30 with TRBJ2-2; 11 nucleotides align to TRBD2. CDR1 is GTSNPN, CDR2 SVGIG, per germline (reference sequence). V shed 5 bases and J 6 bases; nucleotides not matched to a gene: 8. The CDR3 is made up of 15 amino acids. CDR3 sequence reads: CAWDTSGRGAGELFF. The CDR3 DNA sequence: TGTGCCTGGGATACTAGCGGGAGAGGGGCCGGGGAGCTGTTTTTT.

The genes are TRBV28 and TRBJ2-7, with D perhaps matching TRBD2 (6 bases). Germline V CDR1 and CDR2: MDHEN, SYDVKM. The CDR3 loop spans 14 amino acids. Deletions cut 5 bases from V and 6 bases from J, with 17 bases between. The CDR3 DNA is TGTGCCAGCAGTCCCGGGGACTTGCGGGCCGAGCAGTACTTC. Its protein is CASSPGDLRAEQYF.

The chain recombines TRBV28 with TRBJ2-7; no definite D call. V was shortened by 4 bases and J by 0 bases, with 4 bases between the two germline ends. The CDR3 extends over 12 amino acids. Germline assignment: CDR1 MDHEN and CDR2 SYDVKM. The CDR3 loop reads CASSWSSYEQYF. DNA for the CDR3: TGTGCCAGCAGTTGGAGCTCCTACGAGCAGTACTTC.

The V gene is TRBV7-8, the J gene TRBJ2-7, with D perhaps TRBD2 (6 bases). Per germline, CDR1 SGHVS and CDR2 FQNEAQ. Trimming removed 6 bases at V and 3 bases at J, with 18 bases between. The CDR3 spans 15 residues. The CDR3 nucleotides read TGTGCCAGCAGAACAAGGGGAGGTGGGGTCTACGAGCAGTACTTC. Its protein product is CASRTRGGGVYEQYF.

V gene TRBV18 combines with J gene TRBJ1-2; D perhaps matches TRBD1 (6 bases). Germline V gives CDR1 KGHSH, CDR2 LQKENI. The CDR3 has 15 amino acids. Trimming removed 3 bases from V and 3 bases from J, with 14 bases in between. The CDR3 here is CASSPSKAGDYGYTF. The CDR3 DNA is TGTGCCAGCTCACCCTCCAAGGCAGGGGACTATGGCTACACCTTC.

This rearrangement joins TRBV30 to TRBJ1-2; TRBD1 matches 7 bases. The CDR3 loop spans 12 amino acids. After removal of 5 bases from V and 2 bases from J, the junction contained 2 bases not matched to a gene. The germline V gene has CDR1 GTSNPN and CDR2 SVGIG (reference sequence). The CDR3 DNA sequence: TGTGCCTGGCAACAGGGGAACTATGGCTACACCTTC. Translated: CAWQQGNYGYTF.

CDR3 residues: CASSPLTSGEDTQYF. The CDR3 coding sequence is TGTGCCAGCAGCCCATTAACTAGCGGGGAAGATACGCAGTATTTT. The chain uses TRBV7-9 and TRBJ2-3; TRBD2 matches 10 bases. V gave up 5 bases and J gave up 5 bases; unmatched junction bases: 7. The CDR3 length is 15 residues. The germline CDR1 and CDR2 sequences are SEHNR and FQNEAQ (reference sequence).

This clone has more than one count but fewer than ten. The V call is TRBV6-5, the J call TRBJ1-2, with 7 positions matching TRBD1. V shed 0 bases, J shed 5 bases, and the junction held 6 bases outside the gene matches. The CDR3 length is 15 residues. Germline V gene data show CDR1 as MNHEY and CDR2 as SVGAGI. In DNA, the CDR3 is TGTGCCAGCAGTTACTCCTGGGACAGCGGGTATGGCTACACCTTC. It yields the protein CASSYSWDSGYGYTF.

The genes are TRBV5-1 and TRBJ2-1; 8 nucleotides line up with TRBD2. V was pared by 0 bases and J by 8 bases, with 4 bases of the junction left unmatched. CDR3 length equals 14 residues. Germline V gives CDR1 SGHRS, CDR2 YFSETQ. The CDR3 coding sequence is TGCGCCAGCAGCTTGGAGAGCGGGGGCCATGAGCAGTTCTTC. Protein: CASSLESGGHEQFF.

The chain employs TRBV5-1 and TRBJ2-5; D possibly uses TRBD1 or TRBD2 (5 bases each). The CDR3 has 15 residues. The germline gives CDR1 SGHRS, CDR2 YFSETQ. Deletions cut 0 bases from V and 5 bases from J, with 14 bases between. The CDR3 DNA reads TGCGCCAGCAGCTTGGGTGGGGGACGGGTCGAGACCCAGTACTTC. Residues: CASSLGGGRVETQYF.

The CDR3 nucleotides read TGCGCCAGCAGCTTGGATGAGGCACGGTCCTACGAGCAGTACTTC. Translated: CASSLDEARSYEQYF. The chain is built from TRBV5-1 and TRBJ2-7; D uncertain. The germline V gene has CDR1 SGHRS and CDR2 YFSETQ. This CDR3 is built from 15 residues. V gave up 0 bases and J gave up 1 base, with 11 bases separating them.

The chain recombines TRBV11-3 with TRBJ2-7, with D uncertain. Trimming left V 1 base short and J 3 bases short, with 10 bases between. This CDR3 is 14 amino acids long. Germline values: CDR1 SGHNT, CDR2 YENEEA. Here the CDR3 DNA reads TGTGCCAGCAGCTTAGGGGCCAGAGACTACGAGCAGTACTTC. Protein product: CASSLGARDYEQYF.

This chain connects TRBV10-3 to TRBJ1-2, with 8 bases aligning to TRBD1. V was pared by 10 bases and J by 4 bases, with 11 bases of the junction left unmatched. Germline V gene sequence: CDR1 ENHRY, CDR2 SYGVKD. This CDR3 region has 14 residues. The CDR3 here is CATAPMTGAYGYTF. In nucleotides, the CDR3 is TGTGCCACCGCCCCAATGACAGGGGCCTATGGCTACACCTTC.

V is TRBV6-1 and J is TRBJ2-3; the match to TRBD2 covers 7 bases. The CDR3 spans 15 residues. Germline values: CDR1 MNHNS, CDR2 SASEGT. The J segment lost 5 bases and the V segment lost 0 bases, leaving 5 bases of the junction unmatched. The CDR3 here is CASSEAGGRGDTQYF. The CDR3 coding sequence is TGTGCCAGCAGTGAAGCGGGGGGGAGGGGAGATACGCAGTATTTT.

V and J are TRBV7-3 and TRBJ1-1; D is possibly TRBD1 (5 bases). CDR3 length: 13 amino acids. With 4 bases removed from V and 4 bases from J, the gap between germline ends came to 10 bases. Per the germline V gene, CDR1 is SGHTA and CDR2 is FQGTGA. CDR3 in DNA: TGTGCCAGCAGCTCGGGACTGAGCACTGAAGCTTTCTTT. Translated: CASSSGLSTEAFF.

CDR3 DNA sequence: TGCACCAGCAGCCATCCCCCCCTGGGACTAGCGGGCCCCGGTAGATGCACAGATACGCAGTATTTT. It encodes CTSSHPPLGLAGPGRCTDTQYF. The chain joins TRBV1 to TRBJ2-3; TRBD2, the table's D call, lacks a check against the DNA. TRBV1 is tagged as a pseudogene. This CDR3 comprises 22 residues.

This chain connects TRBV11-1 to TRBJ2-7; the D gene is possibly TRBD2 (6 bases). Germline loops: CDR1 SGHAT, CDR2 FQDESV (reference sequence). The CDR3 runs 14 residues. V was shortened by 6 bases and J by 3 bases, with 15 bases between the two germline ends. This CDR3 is CASSQLPGVYEQYF. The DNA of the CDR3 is TGTGCCAGCAGTCAACTGCCGGGGGTCTACGAGCAGTACTTC.

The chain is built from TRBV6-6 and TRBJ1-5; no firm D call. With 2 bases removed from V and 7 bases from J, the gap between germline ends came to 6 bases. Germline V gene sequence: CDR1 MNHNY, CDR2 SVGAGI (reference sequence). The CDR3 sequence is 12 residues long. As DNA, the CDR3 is TGTGCCAGCAGTTACCTGGAACAGCCCCAGCATTTT. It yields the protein CASSYLEQPQHF.

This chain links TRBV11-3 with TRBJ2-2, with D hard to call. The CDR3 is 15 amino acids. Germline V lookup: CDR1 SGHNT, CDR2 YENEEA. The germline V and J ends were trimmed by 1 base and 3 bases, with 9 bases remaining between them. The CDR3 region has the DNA TGTGCCAGCAGCTTAGGGACGGCGGACACCGGGGAGCTGTTTTTT. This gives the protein CASSLGTADTGELFF.

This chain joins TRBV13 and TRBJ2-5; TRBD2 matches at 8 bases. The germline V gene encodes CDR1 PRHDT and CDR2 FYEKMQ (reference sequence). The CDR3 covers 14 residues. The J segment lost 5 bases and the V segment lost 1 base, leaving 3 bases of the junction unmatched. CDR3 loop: CASSLAGGRETQYF. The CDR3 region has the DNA TGTGCCAGCAGCTTAGCGGGCGGGAGGGAGACCCAGTACTTC.